This TCR beta chain was found in a study of blood T cell repertoires in COVID-19. V was pared by 6 bases and J by 5 bases, with 6 bases of the junction left unmatched. Germline V gene data show CDR1 as LNHDA and CDR2 as SQIVND (reference sequence). This CDR3 has 14 amino acids. Only in-frame clones appear in the TCRdb table, and some are missing; sequencing was by immunoSEQ multiplex PCR. The sample comprises 250,000 or so clones, 85% of which are singletons, and roughly 6.7% rests with the top ten. This chain connects TRBV19 to TRBJ2-5; 10 bases fit TRBD2. Sequenced: PBMCs or T cells enriched from blood (not recorded which). The receptor was derived from a woman aged 45-59 years who had been exposed to COVID-19. In nucleotides, the CDR3 is TGTGCCAGTAGAAAAGCTAGCGGGGGCGAGACCCAGTACTTC. This sequence encodes CASRKASGGETQYF. The entire variable domain, with the rest obtained from reference TRBV19 and TRBJ2-5, is as follows: DGGITQSPKYLFRKEGQNVTLSCEQNLNHDAMYWYRQDPGQGLRLIYYSQIVNDFQKGDIAEGYSVSREKKESFPLTVTSAQKNPTAFYLCASRKASGGETQYFGPGTRLLVL.